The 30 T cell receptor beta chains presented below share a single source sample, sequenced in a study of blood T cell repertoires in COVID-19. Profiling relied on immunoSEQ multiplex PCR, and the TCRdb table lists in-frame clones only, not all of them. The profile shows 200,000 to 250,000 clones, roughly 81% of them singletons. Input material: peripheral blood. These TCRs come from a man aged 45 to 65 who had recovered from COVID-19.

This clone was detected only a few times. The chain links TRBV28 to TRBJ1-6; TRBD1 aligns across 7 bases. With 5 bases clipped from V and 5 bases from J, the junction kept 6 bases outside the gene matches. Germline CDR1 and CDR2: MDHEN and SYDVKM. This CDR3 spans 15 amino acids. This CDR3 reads CASSNHRGNNSPLHF. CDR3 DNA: TGTGCCAGCAGTAATCACAGGGGAAATAATTCACCCCTCCACTTT.

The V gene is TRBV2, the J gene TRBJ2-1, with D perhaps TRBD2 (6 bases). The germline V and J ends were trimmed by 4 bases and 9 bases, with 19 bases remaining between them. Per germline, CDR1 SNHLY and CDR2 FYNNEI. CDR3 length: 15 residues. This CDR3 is CASSAVGLATGEQFF. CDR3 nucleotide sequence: TGTGCCAGCAGTGCCGTCGGGCTAGCGACGGGTGAGCAGTTCTTC.

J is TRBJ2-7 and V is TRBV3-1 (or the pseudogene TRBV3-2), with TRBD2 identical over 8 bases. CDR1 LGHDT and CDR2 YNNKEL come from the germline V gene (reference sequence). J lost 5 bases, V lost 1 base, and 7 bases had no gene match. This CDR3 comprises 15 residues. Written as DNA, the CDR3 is TGTGCCAGCAGCCAAGCGAGCGGGAGTATCGACGAGCAGTACTTC. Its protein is CASSQASGSIDEQYF.

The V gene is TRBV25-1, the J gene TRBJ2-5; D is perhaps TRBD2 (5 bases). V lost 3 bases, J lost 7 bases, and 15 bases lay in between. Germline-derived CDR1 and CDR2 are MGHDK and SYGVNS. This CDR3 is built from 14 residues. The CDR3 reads CASSDPGQRVTQYF. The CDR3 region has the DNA TGTGCCAGCAGTGATCCCGGCCAGAGGGTGACCCAGTACTTC.

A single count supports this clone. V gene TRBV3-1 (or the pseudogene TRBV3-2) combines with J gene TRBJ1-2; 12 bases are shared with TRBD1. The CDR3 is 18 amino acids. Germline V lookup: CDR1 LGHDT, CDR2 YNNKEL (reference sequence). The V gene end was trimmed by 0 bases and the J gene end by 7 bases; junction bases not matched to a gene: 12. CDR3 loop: CASSQDRPRDRGPTGYTF. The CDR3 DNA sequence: TGTGCCAGCAGCCAAGATCGTCCCCGGGACAGGGGGCCCACTGGCTACACCTTC.

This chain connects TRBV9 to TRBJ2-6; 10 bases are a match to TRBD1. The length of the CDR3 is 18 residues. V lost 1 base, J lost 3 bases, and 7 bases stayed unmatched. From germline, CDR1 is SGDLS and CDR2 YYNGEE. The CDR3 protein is CASSVSGTGVSGANVLTF. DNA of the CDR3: TGTGCCAGCAGCGTATCCGGGACAGGGGTGAGTGGGGCCAACGTCCTGACTTTC.

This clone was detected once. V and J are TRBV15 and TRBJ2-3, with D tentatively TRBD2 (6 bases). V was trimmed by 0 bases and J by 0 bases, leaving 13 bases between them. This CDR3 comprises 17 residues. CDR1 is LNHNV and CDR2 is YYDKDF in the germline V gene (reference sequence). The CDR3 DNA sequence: TGTGCCACCAGCAGAGATCACCTAGCGCCTAGCACAGATACGCAGTATTTT. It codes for CATSRDHLAPSTDTQYF.

The CDR3 DNA follows: TGTGCCAGCAGTTCCTCGGGACAGGGGCGATATAGCTCCTACGAGCAGTACTTC. This encodes CASSSSGQGRYSSYEQYF. This rearrangement joins TRBV28 to TRBJ2-7; TRBD1 agrees at 10 bases. CDR3 length equals 18 residues. CDR1 is MDHEN and CDR2 is SYDVKM in the germline V gene. Germline trimming cut 4 bases from V and 0 bases from J; bases unmatched to any gene: 12.

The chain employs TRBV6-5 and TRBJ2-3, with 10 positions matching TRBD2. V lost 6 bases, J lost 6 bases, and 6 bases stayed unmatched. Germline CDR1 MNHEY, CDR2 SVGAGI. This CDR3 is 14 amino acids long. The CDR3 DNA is TGTGCCAGCAGCCTCAGCGGGAGGGGGGATACGCAGTATTTT. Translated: CASSLSGRGDTQYF.

CDR3 nucleotides: TGCGCCAGCAGCTTGAACCTAGCGGGTAAAACTAGCACAGATACGCAGTATTTT. Protein product: CASSLNLAGKTSTDTQYF. The V gene is TRBV5-1, the J gene TRBJ2-3; 8 nucleotides line up with TRBD2. The trim removed 1 base at V and 0 bases at J, leaving 10 bases unmatched. This CDR3 comprises 18 residues. Germline values: CDR1 SGHRS, CDR2 YFSETQ.

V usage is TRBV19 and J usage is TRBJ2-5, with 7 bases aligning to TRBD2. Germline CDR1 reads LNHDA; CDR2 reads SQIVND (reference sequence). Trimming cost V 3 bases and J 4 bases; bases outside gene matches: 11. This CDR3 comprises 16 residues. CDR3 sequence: CASSMPGGSTGETQYF. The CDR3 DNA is TGTGCCAGTAGTATGCCGGGCGGGAGTACAGGAGAGACCCAGTACTTC. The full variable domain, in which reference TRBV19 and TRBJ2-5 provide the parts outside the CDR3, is DGGITQSPKYLFRKEGQNVTLSCEQNLNHDAMYWYRQDPGQGLRLIYYSQIVNDFQKGDIAEGYSVSREKKESFPLTVTSAQKNPTAFYLCASSMPGGSTGETQYFGPGTRLLVL.

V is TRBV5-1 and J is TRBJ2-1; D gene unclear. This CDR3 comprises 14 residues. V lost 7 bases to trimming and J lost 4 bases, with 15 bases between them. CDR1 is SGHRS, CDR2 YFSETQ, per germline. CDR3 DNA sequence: TGCGCCAGCTGTTCCGCGGCCGGTTACAATGAGCAGTTCTTC. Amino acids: CASCSAAGYNEQFF.

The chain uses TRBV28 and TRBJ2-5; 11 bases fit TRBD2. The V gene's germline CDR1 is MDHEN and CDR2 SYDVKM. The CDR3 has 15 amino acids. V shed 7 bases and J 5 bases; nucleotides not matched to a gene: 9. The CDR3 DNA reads TGTGCCAGCAACGATAGCGGGAGGGCCTTGGAGACCCAGTACTTC. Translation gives CASNDSGRALETQYF.

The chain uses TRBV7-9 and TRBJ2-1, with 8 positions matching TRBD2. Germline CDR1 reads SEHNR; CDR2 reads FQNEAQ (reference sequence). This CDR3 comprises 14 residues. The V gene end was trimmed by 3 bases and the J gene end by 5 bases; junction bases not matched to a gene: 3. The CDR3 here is CASSLTGGNNEQFF. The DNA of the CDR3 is TGTGCCAGCAGCTTGACGGGAGGGAACAATGAGCAGTTCTTC.

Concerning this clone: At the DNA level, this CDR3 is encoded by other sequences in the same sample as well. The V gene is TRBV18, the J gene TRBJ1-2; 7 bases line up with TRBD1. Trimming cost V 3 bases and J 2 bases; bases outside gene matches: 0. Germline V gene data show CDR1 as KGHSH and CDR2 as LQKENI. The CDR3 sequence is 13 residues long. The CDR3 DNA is TGTGCCAGCTCACCGGGACAGAACTATGGCTACACCTTC. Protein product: CASSPGQNYGYTF.

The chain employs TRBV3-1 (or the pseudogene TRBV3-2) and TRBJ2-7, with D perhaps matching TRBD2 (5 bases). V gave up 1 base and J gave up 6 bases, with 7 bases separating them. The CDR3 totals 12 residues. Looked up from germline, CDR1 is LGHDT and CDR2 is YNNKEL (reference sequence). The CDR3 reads CASSQGGSEQYF. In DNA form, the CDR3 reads TGTGCCAGCAGCCAAGGAGGGAGCGAGCAGTACTTC.

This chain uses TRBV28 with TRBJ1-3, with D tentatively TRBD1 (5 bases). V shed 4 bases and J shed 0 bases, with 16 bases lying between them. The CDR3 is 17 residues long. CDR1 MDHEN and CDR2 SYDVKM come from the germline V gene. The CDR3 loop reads CASSSPKKGNSGNTIYF. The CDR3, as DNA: TGTGCCAGCAGTTCGCCTAAAAAGGGGAACTCTGGAAACACCATATATTTT. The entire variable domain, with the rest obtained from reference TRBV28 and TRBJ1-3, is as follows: DVKVTQSSRYLVKRTGEKVFLECVQDMDHENMFWYRQDPGLGLRLIYFSYDVKMKEKGDIPEGYSVSREKKERFSLILESASTNQTSMYLCASSSPKKGNSGNTIYFGEGSWLTVV.

The DNA for the CDR3 is TGCAGCGTCCCGGCCGGGACAGGAGATAACAATGAGCAGTTCTTC. Translating it yields CSVPAGTGDNNEQFF. The chain couples TRBV29-1 to TRBJ2-1; 8 positions agree with TRBD1. Germline-derived CDR1 and CDR2 are SQVTM and ANQGSEA. V was pared by 6 bases and J by 5 bases, with 12 bases of the junction left unmatched. The CDR3 length is 15 residues.

CDR3 amino acids: CASSPSRGSETQYF. In DNA form, the CDR3 reads TGTGCCAGCTCACCTAGCAGGGGGTCGGAGACCCAGTACTTC. This rearrangement joins TRBV18 to TRBJ2-5, with 7 bases that match TRBD1. V trimming: 3 bases; J trimming: 5 bases; junction bases outside the gene matches: 6. From germline, CDR1 is KGHSH and CDR2 LQKENI. CDR3 length equals 14 residues.

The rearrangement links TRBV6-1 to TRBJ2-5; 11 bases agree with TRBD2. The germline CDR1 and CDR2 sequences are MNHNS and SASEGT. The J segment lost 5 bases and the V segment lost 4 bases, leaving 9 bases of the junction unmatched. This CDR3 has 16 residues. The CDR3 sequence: CASSGRLAGSGETQYF. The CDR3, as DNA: TGTGCCAGCAGTGGACGACTAGCGGGGTCCGGGGAGACCCAGTACTTC.

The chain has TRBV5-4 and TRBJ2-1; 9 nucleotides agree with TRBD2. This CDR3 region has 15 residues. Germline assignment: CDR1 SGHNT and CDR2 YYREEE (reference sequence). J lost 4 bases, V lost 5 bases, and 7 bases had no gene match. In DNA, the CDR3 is TGTGCCAGCAGAACGACTAGCGGACAATACAATGAGCAGTTCTTC. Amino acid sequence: CASRTTSGQYNEQFF.

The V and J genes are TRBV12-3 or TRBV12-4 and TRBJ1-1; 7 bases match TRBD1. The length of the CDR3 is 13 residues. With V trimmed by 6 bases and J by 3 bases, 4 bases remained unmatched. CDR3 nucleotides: TGTGCCAGCAGCCGGGACAGCCACACTGAAGCTTTCTTT. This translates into CASSRDSHTEAFF.

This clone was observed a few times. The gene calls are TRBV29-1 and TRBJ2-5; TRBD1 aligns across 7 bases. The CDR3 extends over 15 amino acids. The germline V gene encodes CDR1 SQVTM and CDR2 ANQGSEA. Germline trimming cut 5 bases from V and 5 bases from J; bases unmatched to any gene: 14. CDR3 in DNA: TGCAGCGTTCTACTACTGACAGGGTGGCGGGAGACCCAGTACTTC. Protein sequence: CSVLLLTGWRETQYF.

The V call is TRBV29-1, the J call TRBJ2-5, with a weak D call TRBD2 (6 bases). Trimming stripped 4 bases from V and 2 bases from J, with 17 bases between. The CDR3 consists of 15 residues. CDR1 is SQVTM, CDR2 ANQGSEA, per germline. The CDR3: CSVVYSGLPQETQYF. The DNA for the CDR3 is TGCAGCGTTGTATACTCGGGACTCCCGCAAGAGACCCAGTACTTC.

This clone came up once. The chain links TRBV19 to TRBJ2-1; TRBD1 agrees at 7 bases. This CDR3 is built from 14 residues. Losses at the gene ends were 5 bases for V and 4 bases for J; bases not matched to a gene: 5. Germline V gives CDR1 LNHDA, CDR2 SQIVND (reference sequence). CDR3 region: CASSWGTEYNEQFF. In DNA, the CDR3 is TGTGCCAGTAGTTGGGGGACAGAATACAATGAGCAGTTCTTC.

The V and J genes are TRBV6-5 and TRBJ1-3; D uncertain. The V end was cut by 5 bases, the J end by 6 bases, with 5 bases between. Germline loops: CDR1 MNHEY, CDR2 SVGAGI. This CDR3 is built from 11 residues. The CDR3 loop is CASSLLNTIYF. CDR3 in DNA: TGTGCCAGCAGTCTCCTAAACACCATATATTTT.

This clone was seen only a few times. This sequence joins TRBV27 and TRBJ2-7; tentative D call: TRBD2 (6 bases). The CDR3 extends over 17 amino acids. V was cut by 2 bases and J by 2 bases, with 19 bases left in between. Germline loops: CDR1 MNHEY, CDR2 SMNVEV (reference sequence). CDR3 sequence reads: CASSLKFEREWAYEQYF. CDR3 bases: TGTGCCAGCAGTTTAAAGTTCGAACGGGAGTGGGCCTACGAGCAGTACTTC.

The CDR3 protein is CASSPISGANVLTF. DNA for the CDR3: TGTGCCAGCAGTCCCATCTCTGGGGCCAACGTCCTGACTTTC. This sequence joins TRBV2 and TRBJ2-6; no firm D call. The ends were cut back, 5 bases at V and 0 bases at J, with 5 bases in the middle. The CDR3 spans 14 residues. Germline V gene sequence: CDR1 SNHLY, CDR2 FYNNEI.

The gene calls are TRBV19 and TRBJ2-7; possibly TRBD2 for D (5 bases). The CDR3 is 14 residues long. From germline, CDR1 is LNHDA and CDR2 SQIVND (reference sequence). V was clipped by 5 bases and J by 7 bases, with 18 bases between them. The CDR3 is CASSPAPSTREQYF. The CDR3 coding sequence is TGTGCCAGTAGTCCTGCTCCTAGCACGCGAGAGCAGTACTTC.

This CDR3 is CASSLQGDRENTEAFF. In DNA form, the CDR3 reads TGTGCCAGCAGCTTACAGGGCGACAGGGAGAACACTGAAGCTTTCTTT. The chain couples TRBV7-9 to TRBJ1-1, with 7 bases aligning to TRBD1. Germline trimming cut 2 bases from V and 1 base from J; bases unmatched to any gene: 7. The CDR3 length is 16 residues. The V gene's germline CDR1 is SEHNR and CDR2 FQNEAQ (reference sequence).